In its sample, the clone carrying this T cell receptor (beta chain) was seen a few times. What it binds is not known. This sample was included in a study of T-cell memory formation after mild COVID-19. Findings of the study overall: SARS-CoV-2 specificity was not confirmed for second-wave clones peaking on day 37.

Trimming left V 0 bases short and J 9 bases short, with 15 bases between. This CDR3 is 14 amino acids long. Germline V lookup: CDR1 SGHKS, CDR2 YYEKEE (reference sequence). TCRdb re-derived calls from the 5' RACE reads in MiXCR, one entry per CDR3 protein. This table has hundreds of thousands of distinct CDR3 sequences, over 20% appearing once. The genes are TRBV5-5 and TRBJ1-1; D gene uncertain. The sequence was obtained from an adult woman who had mild COVID-19 (a few samples of this study predate the infection). Cell type and time point are not known. Sample: PBMCs or a T cell subset sorted from them (not recorded which). The CDR3 DNA reads TGTGCCAGCAGCTTGGCCATGACTGCCCTTAAAGCTTTCTTT. It specifies CASSLAMTALKAFF.